This entry lists 6 T cell receptor beta chains sequenced from one sample in a study of identical twins. A single record per CDR3 protein comes from TCRdb applying MiXCR to the 5' RACE reads. The table shows approximately 500,000 distinct CDR3 sequences, with roughly 15% occurring only once. These data were also filed under a second study, of yellow fever vaccine responses in identical twins.

Sequenced input: CD4+ T cells sorted from blood. The receptors come from a woman younger than 30 in good health.

V gene TRBV28 combines with J gene TRBJ2-7; no firm D call. The CDR3 covers 15 residues. The V end lost 3 bases, the J end lost 4 bases, and 16 bases lay between the germline ends. Germline CDR1 reads MDHEN; CDR2 reads SYDVKM. The CDR3: CASSLARTLSYEQYF. The CDR3 DNA follows: TGTGCCAGCAGTTTGGCGAGGACCCTGTCTTACGAGCAGTACTTC.

V and J are TRBV5-1 and TRBJ1-2, with unresolved D. The CDR3 consists of 15 residues. CDR1 SGHRS and CDR2 YFSETQ come from the germline V gene. Trimming took off 0 bases at V and 6 bases at J, with 15 bases between the two ends. The CDR3 region has the DNA TGCGCCAGCAGCTTGGAGGTGGGGAGGAGTAATGGCTACACCTTC. It specifies CASSLEVGRSNGYTF.

This clonotype was counted at least ten times. The rearrangement uses TRBV7-8 and TRBJ2-1; D gene unclear. Germline CDR1 SGHVS, CDR2 FQNEAQ. V lost 1 base and J lost 0, with 7 bases in between. This CDR3 is built from 15 residues. CDR3 loop: CASSLGVNSYNEQFF. The CDR3 nucleotides read TGTGCCAGCAGCTTAGGGGTTAACTCCTACAATGAGCAGTTCTTC.

This clonotype was recorded a few times. V is TRBV29-1 and J is TRBJ2-1, with 13 bases aligning to TRBD2. V trimming: 4 bases; J trimming: 6 bases; junction bases outside the gene matches: 3. The CDR3 contains 14 residues. From germline, CDR1 is SQVTM and CDR2 ANQGSEA. This CDR3 is CSVGGLAGPNEQFF. As DNA, the CDR3 is TGCAGCGTTGGGGGACTAGCGGGACCCAATGAGCAGTTCTTC.

The sample holds a few counts of this clonotype. J is TRBJ2-2 and V is TRBV10-3; D is perhaps TRBD1 (6 bases). Per the germline V gene, CDR1 is ENHRY and CDR2 is SYGVKD. V lost 6 bases, J lost 0 bases, and 11 bases lay in between. The CDR3 covers 15 residues. The CDR3 loop reads CAIRATGANTGELFF. In nucleotides, the CDR3 is TGTGCCATCAGAGCGACAGGTGCGAACACCGGGGAGCTGTTTTTT.

The rearrangement joins TRBV25-1 to TRBJ2-1; D ambiguous. The CDR3 is 17 amino acids. The V and J ends lost 4 bases and 0 bases respectively, with 16 bases between them. The germline CDR1 and CDR2 sequences are MGHDK and SYGVNS. The CDR3 is CASSVMIAPSSYNEQFF. As DNA, the CDR3 is TGTGCCAGCAGTGTGATGATCGCTCCTAGCTCCTACAATGAGCAGTTCTTC. Variable domain in full (rest from reference TRBV25-1 and TRBJ2-1): EADIYQTPRYLVIGTGKKITLECSQTMGHDKMYWYQQDPGMELHLIHYSYGVNSTEKGDLSSESTVSRIRTEHFPLTLESARPSHTSQYLCASSVMIAPSSYNEQFFGPGTRLTVL.